This T cell receptor beta chain was sequenced for a study of blood T cell repertoires in COVID-19. Study background: T cells, B-cell-depleted T cells, or PBMCs supplied cDNA or gDNA.

Trimming took off 2 bases at V and 4 bases at J, with 11 bases between the two ends. From germline, CDR1 is SGHTA and CDR2 FQGNSA. There are 14 residues in the CDR3. Original processing notes: Estimated nucleated cell counts came from reference gene primer amplification. Sequencing was performed with immunoSEQ multiplex PCR; in TCRdb, only in-frame clones are kept and a portion is missing. The V and J calls and clone size come from that table; D and trimming were worked out from the DNA. Altogether roughly 68,000 clones are present, roughly 80% being singletons, with the ten largest covering about 16%.

This TCR was sampled from a man older than 75 with active COVID-19. V gene TRBV7-2 combines with J gene TRBJ1-2, with D perhaps matching TRBD1 (5 bases). The source material was peripheral blood. The CDR3 DNA reads as TGTGCCAGCAGCTTATCCCAGGGCGGCTATGGCTACACCTTC. Residues: CASSLSQGGYGYTF.